This T cell receptor beta chain was retrieved from a study of blood T cell repertoires in COVID-19. Turning to the study itself: Researchers got acute and convalescent COVID-19 samples from the United States, Italy and Spain. The cDNA or gDNA used as material had been derived from T cells, B-cell-depleted T cells, or PBMCs.

Germline V gene data show CDR1 as SEHNR and CDR2 as FQNEAQ (reference sequence). Trimming at V came to 11 bases and at J to 1 base, leaving 7 bases not matched to a gene. This CDR3 comprises 14 residues. Original processing notes: Estimates of nucleated cell counts were drawn from the amplification of reference gene primers. The repertoire was sequenced with immunoSEQ multiplex PCR; TCRdb's copy has only in-frame clones and lacks some. That table supplies the V and J calls and clone size; D and trimming were determined from the DNA. This table holds around 59,000 clones, around 82% found once. The V and J genes are TRBV7-9 and TRBJ2-5, with TRBD1 matching over 10 bases. Sample: peripheral blood. The source of this sequence is a man aged 55 to 69 with acute or convalescent COVID-19. The CDR3 DNA sequence: TGTGCCGGGACAGGGGTAGGTGCCCAAGAGACCCAGTACTTC. Protein product: CAGTGVGAQETQYF.